This note documents a single T cell receptor (beta chain) sequence. When the RNA was reverse transcribed, random hexamers were used with an input of roughly 0.5 to 1 ug. Each CDR3 protein gets one entry after TCRdb re-called the immunoSEQ multiplex PCR reads with MiXCR. This sample has 150,000 or so distinct CDR3 sequences, with approximately 95% found just once. Sequencing of TCR beta covered CD8+ and CD4+ T cells obtained from blood. TEMRA cells were FACS-enriched, while CD8+ and CD4+ T cells were negatively isolated. This sample was taken from a study of CD8 T cells in Susac syndrome. Study-level background: Treatment status at blood draw for the Susac syndrome patients was therapy-naive, corticosteroids, or intravenous immunoglobulin alone.

V lost 0 bases, J lost 0 bases, and 6 bases lay in between. Germline loops: CDR1 GTSNPN, CDR2 SVGIG (reference sequence). This CDR3 comprises 14 residues. The source material was CD4+ T cells from PBMCs. V is TRBV30 and J is TRBJ2-1; no definite D call. The receptor was derived from a human donor with Susac syndrome. The CDR3 reads CAWSVASSYNEQFF. CDR3 bases: TGTGCCTGGAGTGTGGCCTCCTCCTACAATGAGCAGTTCTTC.